One and the same sample provided the 20 T cell receptor beta chains below, sequenced in a study of PD-1 blockade in classical Hodgkin lymphoma. Relapse was seen in all patients after autologous stem cell transplantation, and brentuximab vedotin exposure was variable. Measured with immunoSEQ multiplex PCR; TCRdb has only the in-frame clones, and not every one. There are around 150,000 clones in the sample; just under 80% occur only once, and roughly 9.2% lies in the top ten. The source was peripheral blood mononuclear cells (PBMCs), collected before the second cycle of nivolumab. Source of these receptors: a human donor with classical Hodgkin lymphoma.

The chain links TRBV5-1 to TRBJ1-1, with D possibly TRBD1 on 5 matching bases. Trimming shortened V by 2 bases and J by 5 bases, and 13 bases separated the two germline ends. The CDR3 totals 14 residues. Germline CDR1 and CDR2: SGHRS and YFSETQ. CDR3 in amino acids: CASSLSRVGTEAFF. CDR3 nucleotide sequence: TGCGCCAGCAGCTTAAGCAGGGTGGGGACTGAAGCTTTCTTT.

The sample holds a few counts of this clone. The chain couples TRBV9 to TRBJ2-3, with D tentatively TRBD2 (6 bases). The germline V and J ends were trimmed by 1 base and 0 bases, with 12 bases remaining between them. This CDR3 has 16 amino acids. The V gene's germline CDR1 is SGDLS and CDR2 YYNGEE. The CDR3: CASSVLPSGSTDTQYF. DNA of the CDR3: TGTGCCAGCAGCGTACTCCCCAGCGGGAGCACAGATACGCAGTATTTT. The variable domain in full, with the rest retrieved from reference TRBV9 and TRBJ2-3, is DSGVTQTPKHLITATGQRVTLRCSPRSGDLSVYWYQQSLDQGLQFLIQYYNGEERAKGNILERFSAQQFPDLHSELNLSSLELGDSALYFCASSVLPSGSTDTQYFGPGTRLTVL.

The chain has TRBV9 and TRBJ2-7; D perhaps matches TRBD1 (5 bases). Germline V gene data show CDR1 as SGDLS and CDR2 as YYNGEE. The V gene lost 3 bases and the J gene lost 2 bases, with 9 bases spanning the gap. This CDR3 is built from 13 residues. The CDR3 bases are TGTGCCAGCAGCGCCCCGGACACCTACGAGCAGTACTTC. Translating it yields CASSAPDTYEQYF. Based on the CDR3 plus reference TRBV9 and TRBJ2-7, the full variable domain is DSGVTQTPKHLITATGQRVTLRCSPRSGDLSVYWYQQSLDQGLQFLIQYYNGEERAKGNILERFSAQQFPDLHSELNLSSLELGDSALYFCASSAPDTYEQYFGPGTRLTVT.

The J gene is TRBJ2-3, the V gene TRBV4-2; 12 bases match TRBD2. Germline lookup yields CDR1 LGHNA and CDR2 YNFKEQ. The CDR3 covers 18 residues. V gave up 0 bases and J gave up 6 bases; unmatched junction bases: 10. The CDR3: CASSQEGLAGFLGDTQYF. The CDR3 DNA sequence: TGTGCCAGCAGCCAAGAGGGACTAGCGGGCTTCTTGGGGGATACGCAGTATTTT.

The chain has TRBV10-3 and TRBJ1-1; 7 nucleotides align to TRBD1. The germline V gene has CDR1 ENHRY and CDR2 SYGVKD. The CDR3 runs 13 residues. The junction had 2 bases not matched to a gene; V was cut back by 0 bases and J by 7 bases. The CDR3 loop reads CAISESRDSEAFF. The CDR3 DNA reads TGTGCCATCAGTGAGTCCAGGGACAGTGAAGCTTTCTTT.

As to this clone: At one boundary the junction diverges from the germline segment, which might be a read error. The chain uses TRBV19 and TRBJ2-1; 9 bases map to TRBD2. Germline V CDR1 and CDR2: LNHDA, SQIVND (reference sequence). This CDR3 contains 15 residues. The CDR3 is CASRDSGGHYYEQFF. CDR3 sequence (DNA): TGTGCCAGTAGAGATAGCGGGGGCCACTACTATGAGCAGTTCTTC. The whole variable domain, remainder taken from reference TRBV19 and TRBJ2-1, is DGGITQSPKYLFRKEGQNVTLSCEQNLNHDAMYWYRQDPGQGLRLIYYSQIVNDFQKGDIAEGYSVSREKKESFPLTVTSAQKNPTAFYLCASRDSGGHYYEQFFGPGTRLTVL.

This clone is categorized as medium-sized. The chain couples TRBV28 to TRBJ2-7, with TRBD2 matching 10 bases. The trim removed 3 bases at V and 3 bases at J, leaving 5 bases unmatched. CDR3 length equals 15 residues. Germline CDR1 MDHEN, CDR2 SYDVKM. The CDR3: CASSFSVAGGYEQYF. In DNA form, the CDR3 reads TGTGCCAGCAGTTTTTCGGTAGCGGGAGGCTACGAGCAGTACTTC.

The V call is TRBV5-6, the J call TRBJ2-7; D is perhaps TRBD1 (5 bases). The CDR3 extends over 17 amino acids. The germline V gene has CDR1 SGHDT and CDR2 YYEEEE. Trimming took 5 bases from V and 3 from J, leaving 24 bases between them. The CDR3 region is CASSHFGVRATVYEQYF. Written as DNA, the CDR3 is TGTGCCAGCAGTCACTTTGGGGTTAGGGCGACAGTCTACGAGCAGTACTTC.

The chain joins TRBV7-9 to TRBJ2-7; D possibly matches TRBD1 or TRBD2 (6 bases each). Trimming removed 4 bases from V and 7 bases from J, with 20 bases in between. Germline V gene lookup returns CDR1 SEHNR and CDR2 FQNEAQ (reference sequence). The CDR3 sequence is 15 residues long. CDR3 in amino acids: CASSSKLARGGEQYF. The CDR3 coding sequence is TGTGCCAGCAGCTCGAAACTAGCCCGAGGGGGTGAGCAGTACTTC.

This clone appeared a few times. V and J are TRBV11-2 and TRBJ1-2, with 7 bases fitting TRBD1. Losses at the gene ends were 5 bases for V and 0 bases for J; bases not matched to a gene: 6. Per the germline V gene, CDR1 is SGHAT and CDR2 is FQNNGV. The CDR3 has 15 amino acids. The CDR3 DNA follows: TGTGCCAGCAGCCCGGGACAGCGATCTAACTATGGCTACACCTTC. Translating it yields CASSPGQRSNYGYTF.

The V call is TRBV6-1, the J call TRBJ2-7, with a possible D match to TRBD2 (5 bases). Germline lookup yields CDR1 MNHNS and CDR2 SASEGT. V gave up 2 bases and J gave up 7 bases, with 15 bases separating them. CDR3 length: 14 residues. The CDR3 region has the DNA TGTGCCAGCAGTGAATATTCCGGGGTCGTGGAGCAGTACTTC. The encoded protein is CASSEYSGVVEQYF.

The chain joins TRBV28 to TRBJ2-3, with D perhaps matching TRBD1 (5 bases). V was shortened by 3 bases and J by 2 bases, with 21 bases between the two germline ends. CDR3 length equals 18 residues. From germline, CDR1 is MDHEN and CDR2 SYDVKM. The CDR3 region has the DNA TGTGCCAGCAGTTTCACCAACAGGCCGCGAACATCCACAGATACGCAGTATTTT. Translating gives CASSFTNRPRTSTDTQYF.

The gene calls are TRBV7-9 and TRBJ1-2; D is uncertain. With 6 bases removed from V and 6 bases from J, the gap between germline ends came to 11 bases. The CDR3 extends over 12 amino acids. Looked up from germline, CDR1 is SEHNR and CDR2 is FQNEAQ (reference sequence). CDR3 in amino acids: CASSITADGYTF. Here the CDR3 DNA reads TGTGCCAGCAGTATTACGGCGGATGGCTACACCTTC.

The chain recombines TRBV5-1 with TRBJ2-7; TRBD1 matches 7 bases. With V trimmed by 4 bases and J by 2 bases, 12 bases remained unmatched. This CDR3 comprises 16 residues. Per germline, CDR1 SGHRS and CDR2 YFSETQ. The CDR3 loop is CASSIYRDRVTYEQYF. CDR3 in DNA: TGCGCCAGCAGCATTTACCGGGACAGAGTCACCTACGAGCAGTACTTC.

CDR3 DNA sequence: TGTGCCAGCAGGGTAGCGGGTGGCTACGAGCAGTACTTC. The encoded protein is CASRVAGGYEQYF. V usage is TRBV6-5 and J usage is TRBJ2-7; 7 bases map to TRBD2. The CDR3 length is 13 residues. The V gene end was trimmed by 6 bases and the J gene end by 3 bases; junction bases not matched to a gene: 5. Germline V gene sequence: CDR1 MNHEY, CDR2 SVGAGI.

The rearrangement uses TRBV2 and TRBJ2-2; D is uncertain. The CDR3 loop spans 12 amino acids. Trimming removed 8 bases at V and 6 bases at J, with 10 bases between. Germline lookup yields CDR1 SNHLY and CDR2 FYNNEI. CDR3 amino acids: CASWLPPGELFF. The CDR3 DNA follows: TGTGCCAGCTGGCTCCCTCCCGGGGAGCTGTTTTTT.

This chain uses TRBV19 with TRBJ1-2, with D tentatively TRBD1 (6 bases). Germline V CDR1 and CDR2: LNHDA, SQIVND (reference sequence). Trimming cost V 3 bases and J 4 bases, with 9 bases left between them. CDR3 length equals 13 residues. CDR3 sequence (DNA): TGTGCCAGTAGTATGAACAGGGTCTATGGCTACACCTTC. Translating gives CASSMNRVYGYTF.

The CDR3, as DNA: TGTGCCATCAGTGAAGACAGAGAGCTCGGAAACACCATATATTTT. Amino acids: CAISEDRELGNTIYF. V is TRBV10-3 and J is TRBJ1-3, with a tentative D call TRBD1 (5 bases). Germline lookup yields CDR1 ENHRY and CDR2 SYGVKD. V dropped 3 bases and J dropped 4 bases, with 13 bases sitting between them. CDR3 size: 15 residues.

There are many counts of this clone. This chain joins TRBV29-1 and TRBJ2-3; TRBD1 matches 7 bases. The trim removed 8 bases at V and 6 bases at J, leaving 11 bases unmatched. From germline, CDR1 is SQVTM and CDR2 ANQGSEA. CDR3 length: 13 amino acids. The CDR3 spells CSTHRGATDTQYF. The CDR3 DNA sequence: TGCAGCACGCACAGGGGTGCAACGGATACGCAGTATTTT.

This clone showed up just a few times. The chain is built from TRBV19 and TRBJ1-1; D perhaps matches TRBD1 (5 bases). Germline CDR1 LNHDA, CDR2 SQIVND (reference sequence). Trimming cost V 7 bases and J 8 bases, with 14 bases left between them. CDR3 length equals 12 residues. The CDR3, as DNA: TGTGCCAGTACCAAACGGGACGGAGAAGCTTTCTTT. Encoded protein: CASTKRDGEAFF.